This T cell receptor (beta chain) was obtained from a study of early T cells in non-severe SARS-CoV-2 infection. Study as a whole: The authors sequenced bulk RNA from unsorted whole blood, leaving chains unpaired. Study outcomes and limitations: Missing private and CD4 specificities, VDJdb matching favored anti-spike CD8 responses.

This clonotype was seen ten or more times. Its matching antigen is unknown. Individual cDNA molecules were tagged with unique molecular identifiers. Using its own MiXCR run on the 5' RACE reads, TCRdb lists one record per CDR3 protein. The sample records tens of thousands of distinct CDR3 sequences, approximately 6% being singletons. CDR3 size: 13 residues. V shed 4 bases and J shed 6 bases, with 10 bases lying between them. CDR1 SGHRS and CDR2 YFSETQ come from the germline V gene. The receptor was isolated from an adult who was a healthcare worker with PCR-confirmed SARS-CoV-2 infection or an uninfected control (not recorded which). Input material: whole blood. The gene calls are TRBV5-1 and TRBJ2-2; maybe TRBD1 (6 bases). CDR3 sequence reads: CASSQQGAGELFF. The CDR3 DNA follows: TGCGCCAGCAGCCAACAGGGCGCCGGGGAGCTGTTTTTT.